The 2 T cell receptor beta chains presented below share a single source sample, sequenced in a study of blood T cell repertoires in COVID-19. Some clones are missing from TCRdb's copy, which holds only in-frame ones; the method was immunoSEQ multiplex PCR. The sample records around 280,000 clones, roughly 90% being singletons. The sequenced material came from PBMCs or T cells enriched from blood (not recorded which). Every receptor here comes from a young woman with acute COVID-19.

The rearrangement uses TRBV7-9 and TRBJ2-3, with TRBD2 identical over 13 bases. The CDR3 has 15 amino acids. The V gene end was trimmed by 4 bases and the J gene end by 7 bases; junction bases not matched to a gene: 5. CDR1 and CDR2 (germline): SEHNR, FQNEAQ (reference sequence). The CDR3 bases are TGTGCCAGCAGCTCACCGGGACTAGCGGGGAATACGCAGTATTTT. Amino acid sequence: CASSSPGLAGNTQYF.

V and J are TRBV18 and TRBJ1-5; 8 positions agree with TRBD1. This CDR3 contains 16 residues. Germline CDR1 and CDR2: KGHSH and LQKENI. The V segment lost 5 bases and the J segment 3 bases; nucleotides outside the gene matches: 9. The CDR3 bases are TGTGCCAGCTCAACTACCCAGGGGGCCATCAATCAGCCCCAGCATTTT. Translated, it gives CASSTTQGAINQPQHF.